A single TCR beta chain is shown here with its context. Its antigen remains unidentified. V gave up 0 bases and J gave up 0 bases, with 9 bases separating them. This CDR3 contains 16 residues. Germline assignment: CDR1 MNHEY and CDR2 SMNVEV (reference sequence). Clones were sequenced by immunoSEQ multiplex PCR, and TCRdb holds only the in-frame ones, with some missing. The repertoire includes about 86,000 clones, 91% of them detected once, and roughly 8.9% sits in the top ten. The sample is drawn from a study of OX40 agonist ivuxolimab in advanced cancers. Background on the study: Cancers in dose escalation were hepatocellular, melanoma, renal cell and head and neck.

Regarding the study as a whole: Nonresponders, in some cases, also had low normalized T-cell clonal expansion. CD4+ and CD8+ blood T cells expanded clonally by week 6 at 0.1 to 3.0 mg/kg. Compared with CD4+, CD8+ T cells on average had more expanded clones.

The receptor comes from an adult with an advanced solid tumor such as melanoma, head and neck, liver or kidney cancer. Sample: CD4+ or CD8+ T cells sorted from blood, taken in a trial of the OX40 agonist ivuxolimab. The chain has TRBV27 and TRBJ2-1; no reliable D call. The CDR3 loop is CASSLSDASSYNEQFF. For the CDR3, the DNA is TGTGCCAGCAGTTTATCGGATGCGAGCTCCTACAATGAGCAGTTCTTC.